The present T cell receptor (beta chain) was sequenced within a study of T cells in Graves' hyperthyroidism and ophthalmopathy. Exclusions: uncontrolled infection, other autoimmune disease, pregnancy, lactation. Study-wide results and caveats: Ophthalmopathy, which appeared later, was predicted by the model a median 6.5 months before onset.

The table lists this clonotype with many counts. Its specificity is unknown. The CDR3 regions of TCR beta were amplified from RNA transcripts. First-round RT-PCR of the TCR CDR3 relied on the HTBI primer set. TCRdb fed the multiplex PCR reads into MiXCR, producing one record per CDR3 protein. The sample shows around 350,000 distinct CDR3 sequences, approximately 18% of them seen only once. CDR1 DFQATT and CDR2 SNEGSKA come from the germline V gene (reference sequence). The V and J ends lost 0 bases and 4 bases respectively, with 16 bases between them. This CDR3 is 15 amino acids long. The TCR comes from a woman in her 30s with Graves' hyperthyroidism that later progressed to Graves' ophthalmopathy. The sequencing input was blood. The rearrangement links TRBV20-1 to TRBJ2-7; TRBD1 might be the D (6 bases). CDR3 DNA: TGCAGTGCTAGAGATGGCGGCAGGGGATCGTACGAGCAGTACTTC. Protein product: CSARDGGRGSYEQYF.